This is a list of T cell receptor beta chains from one sample in a study of early T cells in non-severe SARS-CoV-2 infection. One entry per CDR3 protein, called by TCRdb with MiXCR from the 5' RACE reads. The table has over 95,000 distinct CDR3 sequences, roughly 17% seen once; the top ten hold 1.3%. Sequenced material: whole blood. These receptors were taken from an adult who was a healthcare worker with PCR-confirmed SARS-CoV-2 infection or an uninfected control (not recorded which). Both conserved end residues are trimmed from each CDR3. A D gene is named only where the DNA matches it firmly. The size entry is marked missing in some rows and otherwise reads once, few, many or a size class.

j_gene: TRBJ2-1
v_gene: TRBV7-9
d_gene: TRBD2
abundance: many
CDR3aa: ASSSGLAGNNEQF

j_gene: TRBJ2-3
v_gene: TRBV7-2
d_gene: NA
abundance: NA
CDR3aa: ASSLDGFIDTQY

j_gene: TRBJ1-1
v_gene: TRBV3-2
d_gene: NA
abundance: NA
CDR3aa: ASSQYRTGPLNAF

j_gene: TRBJ2-1
v_gene: TRBV4-2
d_gene: TRBD1
abundance: NA
CDR3aa: ASSQAPDRRLNEQF

j_gene: TRBJ2-7
v_gene: TRBV5-4
d_gene: NA
abundance: many
CDR3aa: ASSFRGAGEQY

j_gene: TRBJ1-1
v_gene: TRBV7-9
d_gene: NA
abundance: NA
CDR3aa: ASSFGENTEAF

j_gene: TRBJ1-1
v_gene: TRBV4-3
d_gene: TRBD1
abundance: NA
CDR3aa: ASSQGEGAVTEAF

j_gene: TRBJ1-1
v_gene: TRBV5-8
d_gene: NA
abundance: NA
CDR3aa: ASSLVVTYEAF

j_gene: TRBJ2-2
v_gene: TRBV12-5
d_gene: NA
abundance: NA
CDR3aa: ASGKGSSGGTGELF

j_gene: TRBJ1-2
v_gene: TRBV5-1
d_gene: NA
abundance: few
CDR3aa: ASSPGPRKGPNYGYT

j_gene: TRBJ1-1
v_gene: TRBV9
d_gene: NA
abundance: NA
CDR3aa: ASSVTETSNTEAF

j_gene: TRBJ2-3
v_gene: TRBV20-1
d_gene: NA
abundance: few
CDR3aa: SASLGSDTDTQY

j_gene: TRBJ2-1
v_gene: TRBV27
d_gene: TRBD1
abundance: few
CDR3aa: ASHRGGSYNEQF

j_gene: TRBJ2-3
v_gene: TRBV12-3/TRBV12-4
d_gene: TRBD1
abundance: few
CDR3aa: ASSGQGHTDTQY

j_gene: TRBJ1-2
v_gene: TRBV20-1
d_gene: TRBD1
abundance: NA
CDR3aa: SAYSGTGANYGYT

j_gene: TRBJ2-2
v_gene: TRBV19
d_gene: NA
abundance: many
CDR3aa: ASSQGYTGELF

j_gene: TRBJ1-1
v_gene: TRBV6-6
d_gene: NA
abundance: NA
CDR3aa: ASSYREGNTEAF

j_gene: TRBJ2-7
v_gene: TRBV28
d_gene: NA
abundance: NA
CDR3aa: ASSFGPTHLEQY

j_gene: TRBJ2-7
v_gene: TRBV9
d_gene: NA
abundance: few
CDR3aa: ASSVATGPYYEQY

j_gene: TRBJ2-7
v_gene: TRBV6-6
d_gene: NA
abundance: NA
CDR3aa: ASSDDRYSYEQY

j_gene: TRBJ2-3
v_gene: TRBV6-5
d_gene: TRBD1
abundance: NA
CDR3aa: ASSYKGQGLGWTDTQY

j_gene: TRBJ1-5
v_gene: TRBV20-1
d_gene: NA
abundance: NA
CDR3aa: SARRAGERQPQH

j_gene: TRBJ2-7
v_gene: TRBV9
d_gene: TRBD1
abundance: NA
CDR3aa: ASSARLGQGSYEQY

j_gene: TRBJ2-2
v_gene: TRBV7-9
d_gene: NA
abundance: NA
CDR3aa: ASRPQGSNTGELF

j_gene: TRBJ2-4
v_gene: TRBV28
d_gene: TRBD2
abundance: many
CDR3aa: ASSLGLASMNIQY

j_gene: TRBJ2-3
v_gene: TRBV7-2
d_gene: NA
abundance: few
CDR3aa: ASSLATANTQY

j_gene: TRBJ2-1
v_gene: TRBV6-4
d_gene: TRBD2
abundance: many
CDR3aa: ASSERTSSYEQF

j_gene: TRBJ2-3
v_gene: TRBV7-2
d_gene: TRBD2
abundance: once
CDR3aa: ASSFLGGAGDTQY

j_gene: TRBJ1-2
v_gene: TRBV2
d_gene: NA
abundance: many
CDR3aa: ASSDYRSGYGYT